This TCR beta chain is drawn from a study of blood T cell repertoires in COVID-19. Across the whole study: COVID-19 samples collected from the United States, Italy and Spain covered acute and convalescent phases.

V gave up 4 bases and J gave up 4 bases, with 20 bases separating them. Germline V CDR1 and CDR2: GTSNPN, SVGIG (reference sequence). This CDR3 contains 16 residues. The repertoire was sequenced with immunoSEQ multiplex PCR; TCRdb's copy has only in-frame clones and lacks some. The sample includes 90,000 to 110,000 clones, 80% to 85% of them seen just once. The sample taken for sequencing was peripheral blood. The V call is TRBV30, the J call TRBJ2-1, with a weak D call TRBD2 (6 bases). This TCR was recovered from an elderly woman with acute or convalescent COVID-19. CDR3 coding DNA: TGTGCCTGGACCAAACGGGGGACGACCATTTACAATGAGCAGTTCTTC. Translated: CAWTKRGTTIYNEQFF.